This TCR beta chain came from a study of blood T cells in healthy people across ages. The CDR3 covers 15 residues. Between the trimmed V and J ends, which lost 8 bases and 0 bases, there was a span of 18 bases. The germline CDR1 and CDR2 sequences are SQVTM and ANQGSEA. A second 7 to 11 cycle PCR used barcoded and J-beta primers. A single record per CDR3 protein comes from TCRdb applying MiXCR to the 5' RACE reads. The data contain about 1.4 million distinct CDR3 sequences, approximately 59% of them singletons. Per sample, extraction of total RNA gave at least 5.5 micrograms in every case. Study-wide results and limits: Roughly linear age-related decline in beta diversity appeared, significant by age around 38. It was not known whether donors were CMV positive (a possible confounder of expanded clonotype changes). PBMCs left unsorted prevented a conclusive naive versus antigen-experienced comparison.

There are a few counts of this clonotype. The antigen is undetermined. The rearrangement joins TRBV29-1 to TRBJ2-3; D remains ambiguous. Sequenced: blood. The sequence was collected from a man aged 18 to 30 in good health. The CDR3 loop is CSLEKGNPSTDTQYF. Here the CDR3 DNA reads TGCAGCTTAGAAAAGGGAAATCCTAGCACAGATACGCAGTATTTT.